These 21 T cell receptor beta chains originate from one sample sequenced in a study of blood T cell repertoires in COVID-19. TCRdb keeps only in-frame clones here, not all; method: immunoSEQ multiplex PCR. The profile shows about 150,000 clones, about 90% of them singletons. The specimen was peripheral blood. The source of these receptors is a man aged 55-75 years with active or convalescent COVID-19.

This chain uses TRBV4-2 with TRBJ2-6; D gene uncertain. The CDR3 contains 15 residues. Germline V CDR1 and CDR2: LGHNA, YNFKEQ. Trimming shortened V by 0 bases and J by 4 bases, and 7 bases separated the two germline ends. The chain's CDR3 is CASSQDSSGANVLTF. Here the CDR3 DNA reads TGTGCCAGCAGCCAAGACTCGTCCGGGGCCAACGTCCTGACTTTC.

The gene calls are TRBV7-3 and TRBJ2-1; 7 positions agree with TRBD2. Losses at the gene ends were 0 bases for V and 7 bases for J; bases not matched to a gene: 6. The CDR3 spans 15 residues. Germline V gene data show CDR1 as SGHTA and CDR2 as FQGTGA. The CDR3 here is CASSLTPLALNEQFF. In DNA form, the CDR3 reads TGTGCCAGCAGCTTAACCCCACTAGCGTTAAATGAGCAGTTCTTC.

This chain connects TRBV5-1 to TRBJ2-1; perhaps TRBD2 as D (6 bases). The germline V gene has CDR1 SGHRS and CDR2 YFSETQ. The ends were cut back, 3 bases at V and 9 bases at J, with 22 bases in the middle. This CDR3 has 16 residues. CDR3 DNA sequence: TGCGCCAGCAGCTCGGGGGACTCAGTAGGTGGTGGTGAGCAGTTCTTC. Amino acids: CASSSGDSVGGGEQFF.

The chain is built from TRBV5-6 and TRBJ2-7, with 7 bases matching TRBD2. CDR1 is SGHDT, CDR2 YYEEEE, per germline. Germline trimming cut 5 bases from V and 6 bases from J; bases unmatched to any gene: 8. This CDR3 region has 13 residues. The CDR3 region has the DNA TGTGCCAGCAGTCCTACTAGCGCCCGCGAGCAGTACTTC. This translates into CASSPTSAREQYF.

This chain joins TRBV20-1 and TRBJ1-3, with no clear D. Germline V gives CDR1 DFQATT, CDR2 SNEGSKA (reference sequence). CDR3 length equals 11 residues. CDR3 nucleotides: TGCGCAAGGCGGGCTGGAAACACCATATATTTT. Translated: CARRAGNTIYF.

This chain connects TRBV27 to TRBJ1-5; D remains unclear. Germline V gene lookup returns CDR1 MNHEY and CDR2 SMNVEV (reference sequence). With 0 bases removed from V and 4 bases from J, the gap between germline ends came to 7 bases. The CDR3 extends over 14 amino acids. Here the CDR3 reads CASSLSSRNQPQHF. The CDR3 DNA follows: TGTGCCAGCAGTTTATCGAGCAGGAATCAGCCCCAGCATTTT.

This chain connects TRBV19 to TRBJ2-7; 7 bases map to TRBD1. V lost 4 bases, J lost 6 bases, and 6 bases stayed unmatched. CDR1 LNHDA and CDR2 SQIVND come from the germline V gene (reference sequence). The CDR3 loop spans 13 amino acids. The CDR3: CASSKGARVEQYF. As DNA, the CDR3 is TGTGCCAGTAGTAAGGGGGCGCGGGTCGAGCAGTACTTC.

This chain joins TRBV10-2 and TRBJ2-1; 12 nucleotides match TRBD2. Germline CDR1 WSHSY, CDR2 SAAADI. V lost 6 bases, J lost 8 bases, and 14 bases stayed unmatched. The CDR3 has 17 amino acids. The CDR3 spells CASRDNRLAGVRDEQFF. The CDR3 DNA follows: TGCGCCAGCAGGGACAACAGACTAGCGGGAGTTAGGGATGAGCAGTTCTTC.

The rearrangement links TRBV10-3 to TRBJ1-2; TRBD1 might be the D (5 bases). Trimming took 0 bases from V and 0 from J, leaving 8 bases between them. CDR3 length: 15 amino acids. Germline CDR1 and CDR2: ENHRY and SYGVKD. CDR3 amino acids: CAISESGGTNYGYTF. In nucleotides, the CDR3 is TGTGCCATCAGTGAGTCGGGGGGGACTAACTATGGCTACACCTTC.

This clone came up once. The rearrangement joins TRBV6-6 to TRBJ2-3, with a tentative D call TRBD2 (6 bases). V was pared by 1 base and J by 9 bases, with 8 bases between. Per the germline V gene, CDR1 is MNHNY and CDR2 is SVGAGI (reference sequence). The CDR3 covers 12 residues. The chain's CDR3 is CASSYLAETQYF. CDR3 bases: TGTGCCAGCAGTTACTTAGCGGAGACGCAGTATTTT.

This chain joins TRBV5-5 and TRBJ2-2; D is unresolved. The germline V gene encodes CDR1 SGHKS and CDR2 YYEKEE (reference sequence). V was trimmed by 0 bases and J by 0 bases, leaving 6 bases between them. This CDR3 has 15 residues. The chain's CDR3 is CASSLGHSNTGELFF. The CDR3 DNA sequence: TGTGCCAGCAGCTTGGGACACTCGAACACCGGGGAGCTGTTTTTT. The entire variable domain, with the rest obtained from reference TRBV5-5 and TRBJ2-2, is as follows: DAGVTQSPTHLIKTRGQQVTLRCSPISGHKSVSWYQQVLGQGPQFIFQYYEKEERGRGNFPDRFSARQFPNYSSELNVNALLLGDSALYLCASSLGHSNTGELFFGEGSRLTVL.

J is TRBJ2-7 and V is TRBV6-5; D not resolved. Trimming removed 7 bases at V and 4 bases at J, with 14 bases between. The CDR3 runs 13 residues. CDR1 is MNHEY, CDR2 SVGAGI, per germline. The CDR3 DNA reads TGTGCCAGCACGCCAGGCAGTCGATACGAGCAGTACTTC. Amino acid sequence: CASTPGSRYEQYF.

CDR3: CASSYSEVNTEAFF. CDR3 nucleotide sequence: TGTGCCAGCAGTTACTCTGAGGTTAACACTGAAGCTTTCTTT. J is TRBJ1-1 and V is TRBV6-5; D gene ambiguous. The CDR3 covers 14 residues. Between the trimmed V and J ends, which lost 0 bases and 2 bases, there was a span of 7 bases. Germline CDR1 is MNHEY and CDR2 is SVGAGI.

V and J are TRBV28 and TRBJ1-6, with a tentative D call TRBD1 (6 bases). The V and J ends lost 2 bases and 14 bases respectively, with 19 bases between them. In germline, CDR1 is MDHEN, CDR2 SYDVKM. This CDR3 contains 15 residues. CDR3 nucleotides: TGTGCCAGCAGTTTACGGGGGGCCGGGGGCTCGGCCCTCCACTTT. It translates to CASSLRGAGGSALHF. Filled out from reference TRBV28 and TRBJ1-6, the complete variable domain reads DVKVTQSSRYLVKRTGEKVFLECVQDMDHENMFWYRQDPGLGLRLIYFSYDVKMKEKGDIPEGYSVSREKKERFSLILESASTNQTSMYLCASSLRGAGGSALHFGNGTRLTVT.

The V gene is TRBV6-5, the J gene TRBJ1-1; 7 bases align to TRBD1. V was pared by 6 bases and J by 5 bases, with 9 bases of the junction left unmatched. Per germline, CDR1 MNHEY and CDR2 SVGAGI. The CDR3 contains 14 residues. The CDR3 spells CASRPRGVGTEAFF. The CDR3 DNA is TGTGCCAGCAGGCCCAGGGGGGTCGGGACTGAAGCTTTCTTT.

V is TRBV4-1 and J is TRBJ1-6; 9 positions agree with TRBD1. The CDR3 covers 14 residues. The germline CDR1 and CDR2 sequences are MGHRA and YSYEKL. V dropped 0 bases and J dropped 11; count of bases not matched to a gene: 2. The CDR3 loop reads CASSQEDRGTPLHF. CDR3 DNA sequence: TGCGCCAGCAGCCAAGAGGACAGGGGCACACCCCTCCACTTT.

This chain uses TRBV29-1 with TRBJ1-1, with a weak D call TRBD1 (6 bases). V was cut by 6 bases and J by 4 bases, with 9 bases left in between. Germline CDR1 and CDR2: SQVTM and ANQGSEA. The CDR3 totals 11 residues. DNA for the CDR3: TGCAGCGTCAAAGGGGGCACTGAAGCTTTCTTT. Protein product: CSVKGGTEAFF.

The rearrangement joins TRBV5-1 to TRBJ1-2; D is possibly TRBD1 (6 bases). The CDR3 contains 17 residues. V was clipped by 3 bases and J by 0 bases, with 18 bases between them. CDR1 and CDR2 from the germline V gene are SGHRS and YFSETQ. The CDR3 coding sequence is TGCGCCAGCAGCTGGCAGGGGCAGGGACGTACTAACTATGGCTACACCTTC. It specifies CASSWQGQGRTNYGYTF.

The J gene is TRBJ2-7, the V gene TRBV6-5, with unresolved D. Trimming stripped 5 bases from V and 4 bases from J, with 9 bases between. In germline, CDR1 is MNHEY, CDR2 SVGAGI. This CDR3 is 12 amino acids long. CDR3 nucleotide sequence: TGTGCCAGCAGTCGAGACTTATACGAGCAGTACTTC. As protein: CASSRDLYEQYF.

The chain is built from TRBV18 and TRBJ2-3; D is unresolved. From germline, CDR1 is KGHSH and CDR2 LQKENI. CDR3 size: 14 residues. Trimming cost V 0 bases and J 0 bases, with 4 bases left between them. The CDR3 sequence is CASSPPASTDTQYF. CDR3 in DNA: TGTGCCAGCTCACCACCGGCTAGCACAGATACGCAGTATTTT.

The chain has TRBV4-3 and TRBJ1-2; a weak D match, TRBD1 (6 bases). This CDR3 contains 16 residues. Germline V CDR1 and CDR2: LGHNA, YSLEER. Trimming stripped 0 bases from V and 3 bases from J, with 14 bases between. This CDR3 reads CASSQDLDRPYYGYTF. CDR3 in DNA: TGCGCCAGCAGCCAAGATCTTGACAGGCCCTACTATGGCTACACCTTC.